This T cell receptor beta chain appears in the sequencing data of a study of shared clonotypes between healthy human individuals. Study results and limitations: Only a few donors were included, so the genetic and exposure-history diversity represented was limited. Naive subsets typically showed greater estimated richness than memory subsets.

As to this clone: The antigen remains undetermined. The same CDR3 arises from other DNA sequences in this sample as well.

Sequencing used immunoSEQ multiplex PCR; TCRdb keeps in-frame clones, though not all of them. The sample lists about 2.1 million clones; 93% were seen once. Terminally differentiated effector memory CD45RA+ cells were excluded from the naive CD8 cells, which were CD45RO-negative and positively selected for CCR7. The germline CDR1 and CDR2 sequences are MNHEY and SVGAGI. The V gene end was trimmed by 0 bases and the J gene end by 0 bases; junction bases not matched to a gene: 5. The CDR3 sequence is 16 residues long. The clonotype was recovered from a man between 18 and 29 years old in good health. Some clones in this sample may be carry-over from other donors' samples. This chain connects TRBV6-5 to TRBJ2-7; 7 nucleotides agree with TRBD1. The sequenced material came from naive CD8+ T cells from PBMCs. CDR3: CASSYSTGTVSYEQYF. The CDR3 coding sequence is TGTGCCAGCAGTTACTCGACCGGGACAGTCTCCTACGAGCAGTACTTC.